The 26 T cell receptor beta chains in this list originate from one sample, sequenced in a study of CD8+ T cells in alopecia areata. Following extraction, RNA underwent reverse transcription to cDNA, which served as the sequencing template. Produced via immunoSEQ multiplex PCR; TCRdb's table is partial and in-frame only. Among 35,000 to 50,000 clones, 80% to 95% were seen once, and the ten largest hold approximately 19%. Treatment specified: oral pan-JAK inhibitor, 5-10 mg twice daily. The starting material was CD8+ T cells sorted from blood, obtained at week 24, from a patient treated with tofacitinib. The receptors derive from a human donor with alopecia areata.

The CDR3 DNA reads TGTGCCAGCAGTGGGGGGTTTGAGAACGAGCAGTACTTC. Translation gives CASSGGFENEQYF. This chain uses TRBV6-5 with TRBJ2-7; tentative D call: TRBD2 (6 bases). V lost 5 bases and J lost 5, with 13 bases in between. CDR1 is MNHEY and CDR2 is SVGAGI in the germline V gene. The CDR3 contains 13 residues.

J is TRBJ2-5 and V is TRBV7-9; D is uncertain. Germline loops: CDR1 SEHNR, CDR2 FQNEAQ (reference sequence). This CDR3 contains 13 residues. Trimming took off 2 bases at V and 0 bases at J, with 4 bases between the two ends. The CDR3 DNA follows: TGTGCCAGCAGCTTACCTTACCAAGAGACCCAGTACTTC. Amino acids: CASSLPYQETQYF.

This clone was picked up one time. The chain recombines TRBV9 with TRBJ2-5; 11 nucleotides align to TRBD2. This CDR3 is 18 amino acids long. The germline CDR1 and CDR2 sequences are SGDLS and YYNGEE. Trimming cost V 4 bases and J 5 bases; bases outside gene matches: 16. The CDR3 nucleotides read TGTGCCAGCAGCCCCACCCCCTCTCTAGCGGGGGGACAGGAGACCCAGTACTTC. This sequence encodes CASSPTPSLAGGQETQYF.

The V gene is TRBV15, the J gene TRBJ2-3; TRBD2 might be the D (6 bases). CDR1 is LNHNV and CDR2 is YYDKDF in the germline V gene (reference sequence). The CDR3 consists of 16 residues. Trimming stripped 0 bases from V and 2 bases from J, with 12 bases between. The chain's CDR3 is CATSRERGDHTDTQYF. For the CDR3, the DNA is TGTGCCACCAGCAGAGAGCGGGGCGATCACACAGATACGCAGTATTTT.

The chain employs TRBV29-1 and TRBJ2-7; D is possibly TRBD2 (6 bases). Trimming took off 4 bases at V and 2 bases at J, with 15 bases between the two ends. Germline CDR1 SQVTM, CDR2 ANQGSEA. The CDR3 is 14 amino acids. This CDR3 reads CSVGGGDRTYEQYF. CDR3 coding DNA: TGCAGCGTTGGGGGCGGGGACCGGACCTACGAGCAGTACTTC.

The chain recombines TRBV27 with TRBJ2-3; a possible D gene is TRBD2 (6 bases). The length of the CDR3 is 13 residues. Germline CDR1 and CDR2: MNHEY and SMNVEV (reference sequence). Trimming pared 5 bases from V and 6 bases from J, leaving 12 bases between. The CDR3 reads CASSGTLEDTQYF. CDR3 bases: TGTGCCAGCAGTGGGACTTTGGAGGATACGCAGTATTTT.

This chain joins TRBV7-8 and TRBJ2-7; the D gene is possibly TRBD2 (5 bases). The CDR3 length is 14 residues. Germline assignment: CDR1 SGHVS and CDR2 FQNEAQ. V was pared by 5 bases and J by 2 bases, with 13 bases between. The CDR3 region is CASSPVGGAYEQYF. CDR3 nucleotide sequence: TGTGCCAGCAGCCCCGTTGGAGGTGCCTACGAGCAGTACTTC.

This sequence joins TRBV10-3 and TRBJ2-1; either TRBD1 or TRBD2 may supply D (5 bases each). This CDR3 is built from 14 residues. Trimming left V 0 bases short and J 9 bases short, with 12 bases between. Germline V gene data show CDR1 as ENHRY and CDR2 as SYGVKD. CDR3 sequence reads: CAISESLGAGEQFF. CDR3 DNA: TGTGCCATCAGTGAGTCCTTAGGGGCGGGTGAGCAGTTCTTC.

The chain joins TRBV29-1 to TRBJ1-2, with D possibly matching TRBD1 (6 bases). The germline gives CDR1 SQVTM, CDR2 ANQGSEA. V dropped 4 bases and J dropped 2 bases, with 17 bases sitting between them. This CDR3 has 15 amino acids. CDR3 region: CSVGGGEGLNYGYTF. CDR3 nucleotides: TGCAGCGTTGGGGGGGGCGAAGGGTTGAACTATGGCTACACCTTC.

The rearrangement joins TRBV7-9 to TRBJ2-1; D unclear. The CDR3 sequence is 13 residues long. Looked up from germline, CDR1 is SEHNR and CDR2 is FQNEAQ (reference sequence). V lost 1 base, J lost 9 bases, and 10 bases lay in between. The CDR3, as DNA: TGTGCCAGCAGCTTAGTTGAACCGAGTGAGCAGTTCTTC. It codes for CASSLVEPSEQFF.

This chain connects TRBV27 to TRBJ2-2; D call uncertain. Germline CDR1 reads MNHEY; CDR2 reads SMNVEV (reference sequence). The CDR3 contains 16 residues. Trimming stripped 4 bases from V and 5 bases from J, with 17 bases between. This CDR3 is CASSSPPALETGELFF. The DNA of the CDR3 is TGTGCCAGCAGTTCTCCCCCCGCCTTAGAGACCGGGGAGCTGTTTTTT.

The chain couples TRBV7-9 to TRBJ2-5; 9 nucleotides line up with TRBD1. The CDR3 totals 16 residues. Germline V gene sequence: CDR1 SEHNR, CDR2 FQNEAQ (reference sequence). The V gene end was trimmed by 5 bases and the J gene end by 4 bases; junction bases not matched to a gene: 11. In DNA form, the CDR3 reads TGTGCCAGCAGCCCCCTACCCACAGGGGGCGCAGAGACCCAGTACTTC. It specifies CASSPLPTGGAETQYF.

V gene TRBV19 combines with J gene TRBJ1-5; the D gene is possibly TRBD1 (6 bases). V lost 8 bases and J lost 4, with 15 bases in between. This CDR3 has 14 residues. Germline V gives CDR1 LNHDA, CDR2 SQIVND (reference sequence). CDR3 DNA sequence: TGTGCCAGTGAACAGGGAGGTGGGAATCAGCCCCAGCATTTT. It is translated as CASEQGGGNQPQHF.

The CDR3 bases are TGTGCCAGCAGCGTAGGGGGATCTGGCACAGATACGCAGTATTTT. It is translated as CASSVGGSGTDTQYF. The chain couples TRBV9 to TRBJ2-3; D ambiguous. The CDR3 spans 15 residues. Trimming left V 0 bases short and J 1 base short, with 9 bases between. Germline lookup yields CDR1 SGDLS and CDR2 YYNGEE.

The count of this clone is one. Germline and junction disagree at one end, which may indicate a read error. The chain joins TRBV25-1 to TRBJ1-2, with a weak D call TRBD1 (5 bases). The germline V gene encodes CDR1 MGHDK and CDR2 SYGVNS. This CDR3 spans 12 amino acids. The CDR3, as DNA: TGTGCCAGCAGTGCCCCCTCCGGGGCCGAGATCTTC. It is translated as CASSAPSGAEIF.

The chain has TRBV6-1 and TRBJ2-1, with a tentative D call TRBD2 (5 bases). Per the germline V gene, CDR1 is MNHNS and CDR2 is SASEGT. Trimming removed 4 bases from V and 4 bases from J, with 20 bases in between. The CDR3 spans 17 residues. The CDR3 protein is CASSVEGRGLRYNEQFF. CDR3 nucleotide sequence: TGTGCCAGCAGTGTGGAAGGTCGAGGGTTGAGGTACAATGAGCAGTTCTTC.

The J gene is TRBJ2-5, the V gene TRBV7-8; a possible D gene is TRBD1 (6 bases). V was trimmed by 1 base and J by 5 bases, leaving 14 bases between them. This CDR3 region has 15 residues. Germline V gene lookup returns CDR1 SGHVS and CDR2 FQNEAQ. The CDR3 reads CASSLGPTGLETQYF. The CDR3, as DNA: TGTGCCAGCAGCTTAGGCCCGACAGGTTTGGAGACCCAGTACTTC.

The chain links TRBV30 to TRBJ2-7, with a possible D match to TRBD1 (6 bases). This CDR3 contains 11 residues. Trimming took off 8 bases at V and 6 bases at J, with 14 bases between the two ends. Germline lookup yields CDR1 GTSNPN and CDR2 SVGIG (reference sequence). CDR3 nucleotide sequence: TGTGCCAGCGGACAGCCCCTCGAGCAGTACTTC. This codes for CASGQPLEQYF.

About this clone: A read error may produce the germline difference seen at one junction end. The chain has TRBV7-2 and TRBJ2-3; TRBD2 aligns across 13 bases. The CDR3 has 17 residues. The germline gives CDR1 SGHTA, CDR2 FQGNSA. The CDR3 bases are TGTGCCAGCAACTTACCACTAGCGGGGGGGACCACAGATACGCAGTATTTT. This gives the protein CASNLPLAGGTTDTQYF. The complete variable domain, with remaining parts taken from reference TRBV7-2 and TRBJ2-3, reads GAGVSQSPSNKVTEKGKDVELRCDPISGHTALYWYRQSLGQGLEFLIYFQGNSAPDKSGLPSDRFSAERTGGSVSTLTIQRTQQEDSAVYLCASNLPLAGGTTDTQYFGPGTRLTVL.

The chain carries TRBV7-9 and TRBJ2-1, with 7 positions matching TRBD2. Germline trimming cut 0 bases from V and 6 bases from J; bases unmatched to any gene: 2. Germline loops: CDR1 SEHNR, CDR2 FQNEAQ (reference sequence). The CDR3 covers 14 residues. The chain's CDR3 is CASSLAGLVNEQFF. The CDR3 DNA follows: TGTGCCAGCAGCTTAGCCGGACTAGTCAATGAGCAGTTCTTC.

The CDR3, as DNA: TGTGCCAGCAGTTACTCATCGGGGGCCGGCTACGAGCAGTACTTC. Its protein product is CASSYSSGAGYEQYF. This rearrangement joins TRBV6-5 to TRBJ2-7; D assignment may be TRBD1 or TRBD2 (6 bases each). Germline V gene data show CDR1 as MNHEY and CDR2 as SVGAGI. Trimming removed 0 bases from V and 3 bases from J, with 12 bases in between. The CDR3 spans 15 residues.

The chain employs TRBV30 and TRBJ2-1; D remains unclear. Germline values: CDR1 GTSNPN, CDR2 SVGIG (reference sequence). CDR3 length equals 13 residues. V was shortened by 2 bases and J by 6 bases, with 11 bases between the two germline ends. The CDR3 region is CAWSSVGGNEQFF. Here the CDR3 DNA reads TGTGCCTGGAGTTCTGTGGGCGGCAATGAGCAGTTCTTC.

The rearrangement joins TRBV4-1 to TRBJ2-5; D is perhaps TRBD1 (5 bases). Trimming took 3 bases from V and 3 from J, leaving 11 bases between them. This CDR3 contains 14 residues. In germline, CDR1 is MGHRA, CDR2 YSYEKL. CDR3 in amino acids: CASSHRTNEETQYF. The CDR3 DNA reads as TGCGCCAGCAGCCATCGGACAAACGAAGAGACCCAGTACTTC.

This rearrangement joins TRBV5-1 to TRBJ2-3; D is possibly TRBD1 (6 bases). The CDR3 runs 16 residues. V lost 2 bases to trimming and J lost 6 bases, with 19 bases between them. Germline CDR1 SGHRS, CDR2 YFSETQ. CDR3 sequence: CASSFYVRGVSDTQYF. CDR3 nucleotides: TGCGCCAGCAGCTTTTACGTCAGGGGAGTTTCGGATACGCAGTATTTT. The full variable domain, rest sourced from reference TRBV5-1 and TRBJ2-3, is KAGVTQTPRYLIKTRGQQVTLSCSPISGHRSVSWYQQTPGQGLQFLFEYFSETQRNKGNFPGRFSGRQFSNSRSEMNVSTLELGDSALYLCASSFYVRGVSDTQYFGPGTRLTVL.

V usage is TRBV19 and J usage is TRBJ2-2; no firm D call. The CDR3 runs 13 residues. Germline V gene lookup returns CDR1 LNHDA and CDR2 SQIVND (reference sequence). V was pared by 5 bases and J by 7 bases, with 11 bases between. The chain's CDR3 is CASSLQASGELFF. The CDR3 DNA is TGTGCCAGTAGTCTCCAAGCGAGCGGGGAGCTGTTTTTT.

The CDR3 DNA reads TGTGCCAGCACCGAGAGACAGGGATCTTCCTACAATGAGCAGTTCTTC. It codes for CASTERQGSSYNEQFF. V gene TRBV27 combines with J gene TRBJ2-1; the match to TRBD1 covers 7 bases. Germline assignment: CDR1 MNHEY and CDR2 SMNVEV (reference sequence). The CDR3 length is 16 residues. The V gene end was trimmed by 7 bases and the J gene end by 1 base; junction bases not matched to a gene: 10.